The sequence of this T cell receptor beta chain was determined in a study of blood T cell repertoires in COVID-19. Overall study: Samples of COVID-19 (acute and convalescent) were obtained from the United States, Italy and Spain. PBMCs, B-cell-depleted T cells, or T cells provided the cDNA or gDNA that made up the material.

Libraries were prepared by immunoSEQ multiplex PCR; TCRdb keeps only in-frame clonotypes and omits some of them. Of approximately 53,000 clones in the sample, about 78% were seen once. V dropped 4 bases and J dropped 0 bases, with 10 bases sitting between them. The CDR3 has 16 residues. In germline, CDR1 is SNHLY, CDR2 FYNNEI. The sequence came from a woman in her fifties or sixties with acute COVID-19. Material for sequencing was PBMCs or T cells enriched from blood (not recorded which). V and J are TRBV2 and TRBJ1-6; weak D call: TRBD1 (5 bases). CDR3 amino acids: CASSAPGLSYNSPLHF. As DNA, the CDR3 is TGTGCCAGCAGTGCTCCGGGACTCTCCTATAATTCACCCCTCCACTTT.